This TCR beta chain was observed in a study of post-analysis software for immune sequencing data. In the study overall: Patients with relapsing-remitting, secondary progressive and progressive-relapsing multiple sclerosis courses were all represented. The study, taken as a whole, reports: Controls' normalized Chao1 diversity significantly exceeded that of multiple sclerosis patients. About five TRBV segments were more frequent in patients than controls; TRBV5-6, TRBV5-1 and TRBV20-1 belonged to this group. Strong co-clustering by F measure linked samples that shared a preparation batch.

Unique-molecular-identifier-tagged TCR beta cDNA libraries were used. The source material, roughly 0.9 to 11 million T cells, gave rise to approximately 520,000 cDNA molecules. TCRdb fed the PCR reads into MiXCR, producing one record per CDR3 protein. This repertoire shows some 690,000 distinct CDR3 sequences, roughly 30% found once; its top ten account for 0.56%. Details on this clonotype: The antigen is undetermined.

Trimming pared 3 bases from V and 0 bases from J, leaving 9 bases between. The CDR3 is made up of 13 amino acids. Germline CDR1 and CDR2: DFQATT and SNEGSKA (reference sequence). The chain recombines TRBV20-1 with TRBJ2-7, with D uncertain. Sequencing input: blood. This clonotype was sampled from a girl under 18 with multiple sclerosis. CDR3 residues: CSASDQLSYEQYF. CDR3 sequence (DNA): TGCAGTGCTAGTGACCAGCTCTCCTACGAGCAGTACTTC.